This T cell receptor beta chain comes out of a study of CD8+CD57+ T cells in acquired aplastic anemia. Study conclusions and caveats: Both patients and controls carried the same twenty-nine CD8+ CDR3 sequences.

The sample holds a few counts of this clonotype. The target antigen is unknown. The germline CDR1 and CDR2 sequences are LNHNV and YYDKDF (reference sequence). The V segment lost 6 bases and the J segment 0 bases; nucleotides outside the gene matches: 6. The CDR3 length is 15 residues. Genomic DNA was employed as the template in profiling TCR beta VDJ and CDR3. TCRdb independently ran MiXCR on the reads; one entry per CDR3 protein. The profile shows 80,000 to 100,000 distinct CDR3 sequences, around 68% of them singletons. It was patients with CD8+CD57+ cell expansion by flow cytometry who were chosen for sequencing. Patients had not yet gotten any therapy when their blood was taken for sampling.

This TCR was recovered from a human donor with aplastic anemia. The J gene is TRBJ1-2, the V gene TRBV15, with 8 nucleotides matching TRBD1. The sequenced sample consisted of sorted CD4+, CD8+, or CD8+CD57+ T cells (not recorded which) from PBMCs. DNA for the CDR3: TGTGCCACCAGGACCGACAGGGGAACTAACTATGGCTACACCTTC. Amino acid sequence: CATRTDRGTNYGYTF.